This T cell receptor beta chain was documented in a study of CD8 T cells in ankylosing spondylitis. Points from the study as a whole: Reported data indicate significant enrichment of disease-linked clones within matched ankylosing spondylitis synovial fluid. Earlier authors reported some of these motif variants in reactive arthritis synovial fluid and blood.

V lost 4 bases, J lost 4 bases, and 12 bases lay in between. From germline, CDR1 is SQVTM and CDR2 ANQGSEA. This CDR3 has 13 residues. On this clonotype: Its antigen remains unknown.

TCRdb itself ran the 5' RACE reads through MiXCR, one entry per CDR3 protein. The top ten clones hold approximately 3.4% of a sample with about 130,000 distinct CDR3 sequences, roughly 9% of them seen once. This chain uses TRBV29-1 with TRBJ2-3; unclear D gene. Sequences were obtained from blood, either unsorted or a sorted T cell fraction (not recorded which). The receptor was isolated from a male donor with ankylosing spondylitis or in good health (not recorded which). This CDR3 is CSVARIDADTQYF. The CDR3 nucleotides are TGCAGCGTTGCCAGGATCGACGCAGATACGCAGTATTTT.